Listed below are T cell receptor beta chains from one sample, sequenced in a study of blood T cell repertoires in COVID-19. Measured with immunoSEQ multiplex PCR; TCRdb has only the in-frame clones, and not every one. The sample holds about 99,000 clones, around 79% seen once. Sequenced material: peripheral blood. The receptors were gathered from a woman aged 80 or over with active or convalescent COVID-19. CDR3s include the opening cysteine and the closing phenylalanine or tryptophan. Each record gives: clone size, V gene, J gene, D gene, CDR3 DNA, CDR3 protein. A D gene is named only where the DNA matches it firmly. Clone size appears in some rows only: once, few, many, or a class for an expanded clone.

clone size: -
V gene: TRBV5-1
J gene: TRBJ2-2
D gene: -
CDR3 DNA: TGTGCCAGCAGCCCAAACGGGGTGGCCGGGGAGCTGTTTTTT
CDR3 protein: CASSPNGVAGELFF

clone size: -
V gene: TRBV19
J gene: TRBJ2-1
D gene: -
CDR3 DNA: TGTGCCAGTAGTTCCACAGGGACCCCCGGCAATGAGCAGTTCTTC
CDR3 protein: CASSSTGTPGNEQFF

clone size: -
V gene: TRBV7-6
J gene: TRBJ2-3
D gene: TRBD2
CDR3 DNA: TGTGCCAGCAGCTTGGCTCTAGCGGGAGTCGGGGGTGGAGATACGCAGTATTTT
CDR3 protein: CASSLALAGVGGGDTQYF

clone size: -
V gene: TRBV5-1
J gene: TRBJ1-2
D gene: TRBD1
CDR3 DNA: TGTGCCAGATGGCTTGCCCACCCCAGGGGGAACTATGGCTACACCTTC
CDR3 protein: CARWLAHPRGNYGYTF

clone size: -
V gene: TRBV9
J gene: TRBJ2-7
D gene: TRBD2
CDR3 DNA: TGTGCCAGCAGCCCCGTAGCGGGAGTCTACGAGCAGTACTTC
CDR3 protein: CASSPVAGVYEQYF

clone size: once
V gene: TRBV27
J gene: TRBJ1-2
D gene: TRBD1
CDR3 DNA: TGTGCCAGCAGAGCCTCGGGAGGACAGGGCGGGTATGGCTACACCTTC
CDR3 protein: CASRASGGQGGYGYTF

clone size: few
V gene: TRBV19
J gene: TRBJ1-2
D gene: TRBD1
CDR3 DNA: TGTGCCAGTAGTATAGAGGCAGGGGGCGCCGGCTACACCTTC
CDR3 protein: CASSIEAGGAGYTF

clone size: once
V gene: TRBV7-2
J gene: TRBJ2-5
D gene: TRBD1
CDR3 DNA: TGTGCCAGCAGCCTCCAACGGACAGGCCAAGAGACCCAGTACTTC
CDR3 protein: CASSLQRTGQETQYF

clone size: -
V gene: TRBV11-1
J gene: TRBJ2-7
D gene: -
CDR3 DNA: TGTGCCAGCAGCCGCGGACTCTCCTACGAGCAGTACTTC
CDR3 protein: CASSRGLSYEQYF

clone size: -
V gene: TRBV18
J gene: TRBJ2-7
D gene: TRBD1
CDR3 DNA: TGTGCCAGCTCACCGACGACAGGGGCAGGTGTCGAGCAGTACTTC
CDR3 protein: CASSPTTGAGVEQYF

clone size: -
V gene: TRBV5-6
J gene: TRBJ2-2
D gene: -
CDR3 DNA: TGTGCCAGCAGCTTGGTAGCGGTCACCGGGGAGCTGTTTTTT
CDR3 protein: CASSLVAVTGELFF

clone size: -
V gene: TRBV5-1
J gene: TRBJ1-1
D gene: -
CDR3 DNA: TGTGCCAGCAGCTCCACGGGATTCGCGAACACTGAAGCTTTCTTT
CDR3 protein: CASSSTGFANTEAFF

clone size: -
V gene: TRBV24-1
J gene: TRBJ2-5
D gene: -
CDR3 DNA: TGTGCCACCAGTGATGCGCAGGATGAGACCCAGTACTTC
CDR3 protein: CATSDAQDETQYF

clone size: few
V gene: TRBV6-4
J gene: TRBJ2-3
D gene: TRBD2
CDR3 DNA: TGTGCCAGCAGTAGCGGGAGCTCCACAGATACGCAGTATTTT
CDR3 protein: CASSSGSSTDTQYF

clone size: -
V gene: TRBV9
J gene: TRBJ1-1
D gene: -
CDR3 DNA: TGTGCCAGCAGCGTAGTCTTGGGGGCTGATGCTTTCTTT
CDR3 protein: CASSVVLGADAFF

clone size: once
V gene: TRBV7-2
J gene: TRBJ2-3
D gene: -
CDR3 DNA: TGTGCCAGCAGCTTAGTGACACCGAAGGCAGATACGCAGTATTTT
CDR3 protein: CASSLVTPKADTQYF

clone size: -
V gene: TRBV7-9
J gene: TRBJ2-3
D gene: -
CDR3 DNA: TGTGCCAGCAGCCCCCTACTCGTCACAGATACGCAGTATTTT
CDR3 protein: CASSPLLVTDTQYF

clone size: -
V gene: TRBV9
J gene: TRBJ2-2
D gene: -
CDR3 DNA: TGTGCCAGCAGCGTCCAGGGTTCCACCGGGGAGCTGTTTTTT
CDR3 protein: CASSVQGSTGELFF

clone size: -
V gene: TRBV4-2
J gene: TRBJ1-6
D gene: -
CDR3 DNA: TGTGCCAGCAGCCAAGTTGACAGATTCAATTCACCCCTCCACTTT
CDR3 protein: CASSQVDRFNSPLHF

clone size: -
V gene: TRBV7-2
J gene: TRBJ2-1
D gene: TRBD2
CDR3 DNA: TGTGCCAGCAGGCGCACTAGCGGAGCCTACAATGAGCAGTTCTTC
CDR3 protein: CASRRTSGAYNEQFF

clone size: few
V gene: TRBV7-2
J gene: TRBJ1-1
D gene: -
CDR3 DNA: TGTGCCAGCAGCTTGGGGGGTCGGTTCACTGAAGCTTTCTTT
CDR3 protein: CASSLGGRFTEAFF

clone size: -
V gene: TRBV6-1
J gene: TRBJ2-3
D gene: -
CDR3 DNA: TGTGCCAGCAGTGCACCAAGCTCAGGGGGGTGGGAAACAGATACGCAGTATTTT
CDR3 protein: CASSAPSSGGWETDTQYF

clone size: few
V gene: TRBV5-1
J gene: TRBJ1-2
D gene: TRBD1
CDR3 DNA: TGCGCCAGCAGCTTGCCGGACAGGGGAATCTATGGCTACACCTTC
CDR3 protein: CASSLPDRGIYGYTF

clone size: once
V gene: TRBV29-1
J gene: TRBJ2-7
D gene: TRBD2
CDR3 DNA: TGCAGCGTTGCCCCAGCGGGATACGAGCAGTACTTC
CDR3 protein: CSVAPAGYEQYF

clone size: -
V gene: TRBV24-1
J gene: TRBJ2-1
D gene: TRBD1
CDR3 DNA: TGTGCCACCAGCGCTCCGGGACAGGGGGACAATGAGCAGTTCTTC
CDR3 protein: CATSAPGQGDNEQFF

clone size: -
V gene: TRBV9
J gene: TRBJ2-5
D gene: TRBD2
CDR3 DNA: TGTGCCAGCAGCGTAGAGATAGGACTAGCGGAAGAGACCCAGTACTTC
CDR3 protein: CASSVEIGLAEETQYF

clone size: -
V gene: TRBV5-1
J gene: TRBJ2-1
D gene: TRBD1
CDR3 DNA: TGTGCCAGCAGCTTAGGGACAGGGCCCTACAATGAGCAGTTCTTC
CDR3 protein: CASSLGTGPYNEQFF

clone size: -
V gene: TRBV6-1
J gene: TRBJ2-7
D gene: TRBD1
CDR3 DNA: TGTGCCAGCAGTGAACGGGACAGGGCCCAGCAGTACTTC
CDR3 protein: CASSERDRAQQYF

clone size: -
V gene: TRBV4-3
J gene: TRBJ2-5
D gene: TRBD2
CDR3 DNA: TGCGCCAGCAGCCAAGGGGTACTAGCGGGAGGGTTAGAGACCCAGTACTTC
CDR3 protein: CASSQGVLAGGLETQYF

clone size: once
V gene: TRBV12-3/TRBV12-4
J gene: TRBJ1-5
D gene: -
CDR3 DNA: TGTGCCAGCAGTTTCGTTGATCAGCCCCAGCATTTT
CDR3 protein: CASSFVDQPQHF

clone size: once
V gene: TRBV16
J gene: TRBJ2-7
D gene: TRBD1
CDR3 DNA: TGTGCCAGCAGCCAAACGATACCGGGACAGGGGGCTTACGAGCAGTACTTC
CDR3 protein: CASSQTIPGQGAYEQYF

clone size: -
V gene: TRBV5-1
J gene: TRBJ2-1
D gene: TRBD2
CDR3 DNA: TGCGCCAGCAGCTACCTCTGGACTAGCGGGAAGATCGAGGACAATGAGCAGTTCTTC
CDR3 protein: CASSYLWTSGKIEDNEQFF

clone size: -
V gene: TRBV5-1
J gene: TRBJ2-7
D gene: TRBD1
CDR3 DNA: TGCGCCAGCAGCATAGTAGGGGGCGAGGTCGAGCAGTACTTC
CDR3 protein: CASSIVGGEVEQYF

clone size: -
V gene: TRBV4-2
J gene: TRBJ2-1
D gene: TRBD2
CDR3 DNA: TGTGCCAGCAGCCAAGATCTAGCGGGCAGCTCCTACAATGAGCAGTTCTTC
CDR3 protein: CASSQDLAGSSYNEQFF

clone size: few
V gene: TRBV30
J gene: TRBJ2-1
D gene: TRBD1
CDR3 DNA: TGTGCCTGGAGCGGGACAGGCTACAATGAGCAGTTCTTC
CDR3 protein: CAWSGTGYNEQFF

clone size: -
V gene: TRBV5-4
J gene: TRBJ2-2
D gene: -
CDR3 DNA: TGTGCCAGCAGCGTTGACAGGCCAAACACCGGGGAGCTGTTTTTT
CDR3 protein: CASSVDRPNTGELFF

clone size: -
V gene: TRBV7-2
J gene: TRBJ2-1
D gene: -
CDR3 DNA: TGTGCCAGCAGCGCCACGAGCGTTGCTGAGCAGTTCTTC
CDR3 protein: CASSATSVAEQFF

clone size: -
V gene: TRBV5-4
J gene: TRBJ2-2
D gene: TRBD2
CDR3 DNA: TGTGCCAGCAGCTTCCTAGCGGGAAGAACCGGGGAGCTGTTTTTT
CDR3 protein: CASSFLAGRTGELFF

clone size: -
V gene: TRBV28
J gene: TRBJ1-5
D gene: TRBD1
CDR3 DNA: TGTGCCAGCAGTTTAGGGACAGGGTGGAATCAGCCCCAGCATTTT
CDR3 protein: CASSLGTGWNQPQHF

clone size: -
V gene: TRBV19
J gene: TRBJ2-5
D gene: -
CDR3 DNA: TGTGCCAGTAGTATAGATGGAGGACCAAAAGAGACCCAGTACTTC
CDR3 protein: CASSIDGGPKETQYF

clone size: few
V gene: TRBV19
J gene: TRBJ2-7
D gene: TRBD1
CDR3 DNA: TGTGCCAGTAGTCCTCCGAGACAGGGCTACAACTACGAGCAGTACTTC
CDR3 protein: CASSPPRQGYNYEQYF

clone size: -
V gene: TRBV29-1
J gene: TRBJ2-7
D gene: -
CDR3 DNA: TGCAGCGTTTTAGTCCCGGGAGCATCCTACGAGCAGTACTTC
CDR3 protein: CSVLVPGASYEQYF

clone size: few
V gene: TRBV5-4
J gene: TRBJ2-5
D gene: -
CDR3 DNA: TGTGCCAGCAGCTTGAATTTAGGGGGTATACATCAAGAGACCCAGTACTTC
CDR3 protein: CASSLNLGGIHQETQYF

clone size: -
V gene: TRBV15
J gene: TRBJ2-5
D gene: -
CDR3 DNA: TGTGCCACCAGCAGAGCCGGCAGGGGACAAGAGACCCAGTACTTC
CDR3 protein: CATSRAGRGQETQYF

clone size: -
V gene: TRBV28
J gene: TRBJ1-6
D gene: -
CDR3 DNA: TGTGCCAGCAGTTTATGGGCAGCGAGCTCCTATAATTCACCCCTCCACTTT
CDR3 protein: CASSLWAASSYNSPLHF

clone size: -
V gene: TRBV28
J gene: TRBJ1-6
D gene: TRBD1
CDR3 DNA: TGTGCCAGCAGCCGGGACAGGGGTATTAATTCACCCCTCCACTTT
CDR3 protein: CASSRDRGINSPLHF

clone size: -
V gene: TRBV28
J gene: TRBJ2-5
D gene: -
CDR3 DNA: TGTGCCAGCAGTTTATCTAGACAGGAGACCCAGTACTTC
CDR3 protein: CASSLSRQETQYF

clone size: once
V gene: TRBV19
J gene: TRBJ1-1
D gene: TRBD1
CDR3 DNA: TGTGCCAGTAGTATAGGAGGACAGGGATCGTCTGAAGCTTTCTTT
CDR3 protein: CASSIGGQGSSEAFF

clone size: -
V gene: TRBV4-2
J gene: TRBJ1-2
D gene: -
CDR3 DNA: TGTGCCAGCAGCCAAGACAGGGGCGAGGACTATGGCTACACCTTC
CDR3 protein: CASSQDRGEDYGYTF

clone size: -
V gene: TRBV10-2
J gene: TRBJ1-5
D gene: -
CDR3 DNA: TGCGCCAGCAGTGACTCCCGGGATGGTGGTCAGCCCCAGCATTTT
CDR3 protein: CASSDSRDGGQPQHF

clone size: -
V gene: TRBV2
J gene: TRBJ2-7
D gene: TRBD2
CDR3 DNA: TGTGCCAGCAGAGGACTAGTCCGCGAGCAGTACTTC
CDR3 protein: CASRGLVREQYF

clone size: -
V gene: TRBV6-2/TRBV6-3
J gene: TRBJ2-2
D gene: TRBD2
CDR3 DNA: TGTGCCAGCAGTCTAGCGGCCTTGAACACCGGGGAGCTGTTTTTT
CDR3 protein: CASSLAALNTGELFF

clone size: -
V gene: TRBV5-1
J gene: TRBJ2-1
D gene: TRBD2
CDR3 DNA: TGCGCCAGCAGTGGCCTAGCGGGAATCAACAATGAGCAGTTCTTC
CDR3 protein: CASSGLAGINNEQFF